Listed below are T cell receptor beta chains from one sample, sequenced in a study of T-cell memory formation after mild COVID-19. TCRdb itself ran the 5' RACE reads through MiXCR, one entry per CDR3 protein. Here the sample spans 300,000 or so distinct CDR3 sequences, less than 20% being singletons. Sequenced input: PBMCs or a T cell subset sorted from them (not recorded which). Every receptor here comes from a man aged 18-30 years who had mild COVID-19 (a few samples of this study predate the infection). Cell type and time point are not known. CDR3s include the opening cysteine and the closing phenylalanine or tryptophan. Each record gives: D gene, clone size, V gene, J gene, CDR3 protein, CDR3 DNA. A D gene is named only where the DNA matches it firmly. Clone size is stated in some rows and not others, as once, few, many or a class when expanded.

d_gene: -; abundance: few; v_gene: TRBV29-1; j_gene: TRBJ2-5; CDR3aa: CSVEARGGGETQYF; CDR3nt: TGCAGCGTTGAAGCCCGGGGCGGAGGGGAGACCCAGTACTTC
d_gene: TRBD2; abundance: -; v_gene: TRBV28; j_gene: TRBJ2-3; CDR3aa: CASSSELAGGPDTQYF; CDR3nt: TGTGCCAGCAGTTCTGAACTAGCGGGGGGGCCGGATACGCAGTATTTT
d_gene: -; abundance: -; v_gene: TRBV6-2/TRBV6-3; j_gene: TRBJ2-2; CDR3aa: CASSWVGNTGELFF; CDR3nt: TGTGCCAGCAGTTGGGTCGGGAACACCGGGGAGCTGTTTTTT
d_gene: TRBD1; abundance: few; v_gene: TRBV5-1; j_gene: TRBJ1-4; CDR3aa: CASNFGQGNEKLFF; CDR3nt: TGCGCCAGCAACTTTGGACAGGGGAATGAAAAACTGTTTTTT
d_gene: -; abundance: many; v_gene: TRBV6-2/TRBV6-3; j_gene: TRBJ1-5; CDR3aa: CASSYSGYSNQPQHF; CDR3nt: TGTGCCAGCAGTTACTCCGGGTATAGCAATCAGCCCCAGCATTTT
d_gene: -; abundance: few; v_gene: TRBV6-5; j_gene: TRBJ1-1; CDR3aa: CASSYLLGQGNTEAFF; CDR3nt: TGTGCCAGCAGTTATTTATTGGGCCAGGGTAACACTGAAGCTTTCTTT
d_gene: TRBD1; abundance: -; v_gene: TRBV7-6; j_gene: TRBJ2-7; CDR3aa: CASSYEGQGHPGEQYF; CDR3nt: TGTGCCAGCAGCTATGAGGGACAGGGTCATCCGGGGGAGCAGTACTTC
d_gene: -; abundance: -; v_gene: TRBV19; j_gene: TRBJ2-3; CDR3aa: CASSIGAGNTDTQYF; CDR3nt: TGTGCCAGTAGTATAGGGGCGGGGAACACAGATACGCAGTATTTT
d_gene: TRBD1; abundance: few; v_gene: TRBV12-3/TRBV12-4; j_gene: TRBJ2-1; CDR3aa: CASSLSQGVYNEQFF; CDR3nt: TGTGCCAGCAGTTTATCGCAGGGGGTTTACAATGAGCAGTTCTTC
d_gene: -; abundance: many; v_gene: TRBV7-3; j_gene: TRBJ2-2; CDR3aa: CASSLSRETGELFF; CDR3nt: TGTGCCAGCAGCTTAAGCAGGGAAACCGGGGAGCTGTTTTTT
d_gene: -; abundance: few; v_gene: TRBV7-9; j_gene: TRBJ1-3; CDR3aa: CASSVTAPGNTIYF; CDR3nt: TGTGCCAGCAGCGTTACAGCCCCTGGAAACACCATATATTTT
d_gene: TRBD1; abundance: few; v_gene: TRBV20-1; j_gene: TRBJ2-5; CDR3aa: CSASGLGQGYRTQYF; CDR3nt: TGCAGTGCTAGTGGGTTGGGACAGGGCTACCGGACCCAGTACTTC
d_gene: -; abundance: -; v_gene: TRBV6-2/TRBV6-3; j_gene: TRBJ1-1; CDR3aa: CASINGNTEAFF; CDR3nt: TGTGCCAGCATCAACGGGAACACTGAAGCTTTCTTT
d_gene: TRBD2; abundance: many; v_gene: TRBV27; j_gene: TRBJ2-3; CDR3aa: CASSLSGGSTDTQYF; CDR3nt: TGTGCCAGCAGCCTTAGCGGGGGGAGCACAGATACGCAGTATTTT
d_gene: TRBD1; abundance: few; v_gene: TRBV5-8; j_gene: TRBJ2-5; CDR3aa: CASSFGTGPRETQYF; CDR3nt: TGTGCCAGCAGCTTCGGGACAGGGCCGCGGGAGACCCAGTACTTC
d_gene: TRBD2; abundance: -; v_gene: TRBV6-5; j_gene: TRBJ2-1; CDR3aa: CASSYLPGGIDEQFF; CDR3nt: TGTGCCAGCAGTTACTTACCGGGGGGGATCGATGAGCAGTTCTTC
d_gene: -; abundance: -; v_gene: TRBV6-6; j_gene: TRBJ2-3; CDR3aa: CASSRLVVETDTQYF; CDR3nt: TGTGCCAGCAGTAGACTAGTGGTTGAGACAGATACGCAGTATTTT
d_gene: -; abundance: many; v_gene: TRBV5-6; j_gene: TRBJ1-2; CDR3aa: CASSLRPTGTGSNYGYTF; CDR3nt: TGTGCCAGCAGCCTCCGACCCACCGGGACTGGATCTAACTATGGCTACACCTTC
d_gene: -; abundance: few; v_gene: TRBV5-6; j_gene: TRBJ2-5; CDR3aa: CASSLGGGTQYF; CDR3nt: TGTGCCAGCAGCTTAGGAGGGGGGACCCAGTACTTC
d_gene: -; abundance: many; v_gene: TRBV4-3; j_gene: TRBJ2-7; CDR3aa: CASSLRDLSSYEQYF; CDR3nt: TGCGCCAGCAGCCTCCGGGACTTGAGCTCCTACGAGCAGTACTTC
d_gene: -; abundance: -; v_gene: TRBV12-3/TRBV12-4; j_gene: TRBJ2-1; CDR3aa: CASSLGRSGYNEQFF; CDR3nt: TGTGCCAGCAGCCTCGGGAGAAGCGGCTACAATGAGCAGTTCTTC
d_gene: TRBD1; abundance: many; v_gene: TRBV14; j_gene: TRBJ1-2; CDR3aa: CASSQAQGSNYGYTF; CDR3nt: TGTGCCAGCAGCCAAGCACAGGGGTCCAACTATGGCTACACCTTC
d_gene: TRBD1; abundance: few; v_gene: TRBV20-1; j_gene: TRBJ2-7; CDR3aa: CSASDLDREKYEQYF; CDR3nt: TGCAGTGCTAGCGACCTGGACAGGGAGAAATACGAGCAGTACTTC
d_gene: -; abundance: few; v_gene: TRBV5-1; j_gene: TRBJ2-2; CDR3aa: CASSLSFGGKANTGELFF; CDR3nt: TGCGCCAGCAGCTTGAGTTTCGGGGGCAAAGCGAACACCGGGGAGCTGTTTTTT
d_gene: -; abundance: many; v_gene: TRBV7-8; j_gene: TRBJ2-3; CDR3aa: CASSLADYTDTQYF; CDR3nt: TGTGCCAGCAGCTTAGCTGATTACACAGATACGCAGTATTTT
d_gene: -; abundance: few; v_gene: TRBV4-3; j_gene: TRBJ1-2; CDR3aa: CASSQDVGGSGYTF; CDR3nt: TGCGCCAGCAGCCAAGATGTGGGGGGCTCTGGCTACACCTTC
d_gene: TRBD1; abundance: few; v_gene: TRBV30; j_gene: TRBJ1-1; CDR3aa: CAWGTAGLRTEAFF; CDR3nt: TGTGCCTGGGGGACAGCGGGCTTGAGGACTGAAGCTTTCTTT
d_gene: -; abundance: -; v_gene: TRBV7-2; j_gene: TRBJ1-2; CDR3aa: CASSPRSGGYTF; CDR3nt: TGTGCCAGCAGCCCCCGTTCAGGTGGCTACACCTTC
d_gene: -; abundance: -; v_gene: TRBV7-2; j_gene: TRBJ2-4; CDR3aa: CASSRGLAKNIQYF; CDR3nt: TGTGCCAGCAGCCGTGGGCTAGCCAAAAACATTCAGTACTTC
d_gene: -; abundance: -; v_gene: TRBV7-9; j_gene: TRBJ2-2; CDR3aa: CASSSPLPGELFF; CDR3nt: TGTGCCAGCAGCTCCCCCCTCCCCGGGGAGCTGTTTTTT
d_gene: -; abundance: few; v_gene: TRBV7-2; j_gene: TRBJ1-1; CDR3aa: CASSFGLDTEAFF; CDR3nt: TGTGCCAGCAGCTTCGGGTTAGACACTGAAGCTTTCTTT
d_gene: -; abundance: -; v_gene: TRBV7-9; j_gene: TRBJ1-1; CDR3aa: CASSRMRNTEAFF; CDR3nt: TGTGCCAGCAGCCGGATGAGGAACACTGAAGCTTTCTTT
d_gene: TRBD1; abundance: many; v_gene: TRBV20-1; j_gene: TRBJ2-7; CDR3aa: CSARAQGQRYEQYF; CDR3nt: TGCAGTGCTAGAGCCCAGGGACAGCGCTACGAGCAGTACTTC
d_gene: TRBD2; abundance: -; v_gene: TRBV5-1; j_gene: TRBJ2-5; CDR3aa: CASSFLTAGLAGTFQETQYF; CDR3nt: TGCGCCAGCAGCTTCCTTACTGCGGGACTAGCGGGGACCTTCCAAGAGACCCAGTACTTC
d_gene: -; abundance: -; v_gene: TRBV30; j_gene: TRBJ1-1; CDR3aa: CAWSPPGQIEAFF; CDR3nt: TGTGCCTGGAGCCCCCCGGGCCAGATTGAAGCTTTCTTT
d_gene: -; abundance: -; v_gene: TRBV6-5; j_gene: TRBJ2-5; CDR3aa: CASTSPTVQETQYF; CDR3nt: TGTGCCAGCACCTCCCCTACGGTCCAAGAGACCCAGTACTTC